The entry below describes one TCR beta chain. Its antigen remains unknown. A process of 5'RACE template switching, which added a universal primer site and UMIs, was used to make TCR cDNA. A single record per CDR3 protein comes from TCRdb applying MiXCR to the 5' RACE reads. The top ten hold under 3.5% of the sample, which has about 260,000 distinct CDR3 sequences, around 5.2% seen once. This specimen belongs to a study of T cells after yellow fever vaccination. Study information: Low-cell-number fractions were prepared with SMART-Seq v4 Ultra Low Input.

Study results and caveats: One caveat is that FACS-sorted repertoires could contain abundant clonotypes contaminating from the bulk population.

This TCR came from a man younger than 30 who received the YFV17D yellow fever vaccine. The sample consisted of CD4+ T cells sorted from PBMCs, taken on the day of the yellow fever booster vaccination.

The CDR3 DNA is TGTGCCAGCAGCTTTAGGGCTAGTCGGACCGGGGAGCTGTTTTTT. Residues: CASSFRASRTGELFF. The chain employs TRBV7-2 and TRBJ2-2; D remains unclear. Trimming cost V 3 bases and J 5 bases, with 13 bases left between them. Germline-derived CDR1 and CDR2 are SGHTA and FQGNSA. The CDR3 is 15 residues long. Variable domain in full (rest from reference TRBV7-2 and TRBJ2-2): GAGVSQSPSNKVTEKGKDVELRCDPISGHTALYWYRQSLGQGLEFLIYFQGNSAPDKSGLPSDRFSAERTGGSVSTLTIQRTQQEDSAVYLCASSFRASRTGELFFGEGSRLTVL.